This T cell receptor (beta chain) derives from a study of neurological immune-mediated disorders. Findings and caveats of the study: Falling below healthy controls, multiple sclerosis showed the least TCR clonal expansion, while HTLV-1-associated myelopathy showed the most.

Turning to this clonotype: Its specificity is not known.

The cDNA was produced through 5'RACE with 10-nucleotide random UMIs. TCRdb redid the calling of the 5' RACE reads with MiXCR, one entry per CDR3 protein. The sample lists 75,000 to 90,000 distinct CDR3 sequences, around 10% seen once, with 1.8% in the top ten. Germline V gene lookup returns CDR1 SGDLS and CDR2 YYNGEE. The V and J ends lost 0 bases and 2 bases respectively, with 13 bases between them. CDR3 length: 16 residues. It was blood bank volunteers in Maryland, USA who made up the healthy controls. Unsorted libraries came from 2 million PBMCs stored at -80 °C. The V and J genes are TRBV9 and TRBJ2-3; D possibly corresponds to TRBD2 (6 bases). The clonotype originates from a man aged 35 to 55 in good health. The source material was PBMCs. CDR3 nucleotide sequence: TGTGCCAGCAGCGTAGACGGCGGGGAGCTCACAGATACGCAGTATTTT. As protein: CASSVDGGELTDTQYF.